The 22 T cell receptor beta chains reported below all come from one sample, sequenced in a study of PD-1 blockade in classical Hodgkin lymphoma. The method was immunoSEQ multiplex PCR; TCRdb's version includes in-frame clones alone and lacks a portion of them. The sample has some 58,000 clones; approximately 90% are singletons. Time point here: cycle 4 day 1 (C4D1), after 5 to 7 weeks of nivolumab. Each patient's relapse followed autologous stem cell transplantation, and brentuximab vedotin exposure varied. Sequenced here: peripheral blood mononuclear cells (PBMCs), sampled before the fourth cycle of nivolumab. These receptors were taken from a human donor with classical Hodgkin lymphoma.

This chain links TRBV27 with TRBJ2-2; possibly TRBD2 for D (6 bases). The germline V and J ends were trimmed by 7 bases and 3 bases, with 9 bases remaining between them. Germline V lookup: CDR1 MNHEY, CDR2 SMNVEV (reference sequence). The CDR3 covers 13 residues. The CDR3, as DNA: TGTGCCAGCACGGAGGGATACACCGGGGAGCTGTTTTTT. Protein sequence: CASTEGYTGELFF.

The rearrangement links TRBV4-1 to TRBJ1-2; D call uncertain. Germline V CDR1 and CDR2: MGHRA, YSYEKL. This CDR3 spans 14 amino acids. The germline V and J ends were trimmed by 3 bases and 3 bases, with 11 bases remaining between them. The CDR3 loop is CASSQLDIDYGYTF. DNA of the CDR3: TGCGCCAGCAGCCAGCTCGACATCGACTATGGCTACACCTTC.

The CDR3 region has the DNA TGTGCCAGCAGTTATACAATGGCTAGCACAGATACGCAGTATTTT. Amino acids: CASSYTMASTDTQYF. The chain carries TRBV7-3 and TRBJ2-3; D ambiguous. The CDR3 runs 15 residues. Trimming pared 6 bases from V and 0 bases from J, leaving 13 bases between. The V gene's germline CDR1 is SGHTA and CDR2 FQGTGA.

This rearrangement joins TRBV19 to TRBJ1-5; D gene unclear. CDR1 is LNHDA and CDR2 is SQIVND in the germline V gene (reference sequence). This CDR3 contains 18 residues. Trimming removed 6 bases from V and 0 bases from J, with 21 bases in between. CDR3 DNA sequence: TGTGCCAGTAGCCCTTCGGCGAGCCACTCCTATAGCAATCAGCCCCAGCATTTT. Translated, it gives CASSPSASHSYSNQPQHF.

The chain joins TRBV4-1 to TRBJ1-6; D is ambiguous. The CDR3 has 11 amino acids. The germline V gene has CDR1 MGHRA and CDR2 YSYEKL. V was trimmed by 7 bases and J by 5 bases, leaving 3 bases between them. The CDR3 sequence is CASNDNSPLHF. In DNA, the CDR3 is TGCGCCAGCAATGATAATTCACCCCTCCACTTT.

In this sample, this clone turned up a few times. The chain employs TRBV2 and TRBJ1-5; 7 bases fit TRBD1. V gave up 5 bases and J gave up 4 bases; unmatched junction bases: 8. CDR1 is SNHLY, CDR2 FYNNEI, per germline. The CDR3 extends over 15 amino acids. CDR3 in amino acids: CASSHETGPNQPQHF. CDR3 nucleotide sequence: TGTGCCAGCAGTCATGAGACAGGGCCGAATCAGCCCCAGCATTTT.

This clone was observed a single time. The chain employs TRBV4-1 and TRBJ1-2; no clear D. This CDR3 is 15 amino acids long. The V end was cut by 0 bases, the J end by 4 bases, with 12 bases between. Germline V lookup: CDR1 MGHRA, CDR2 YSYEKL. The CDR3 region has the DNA TGCGCCAGCAGCCAAGATCTCGTGGTGGGCTATGGCTACACCTTC. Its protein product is CASSQDLVVGYGYTF.

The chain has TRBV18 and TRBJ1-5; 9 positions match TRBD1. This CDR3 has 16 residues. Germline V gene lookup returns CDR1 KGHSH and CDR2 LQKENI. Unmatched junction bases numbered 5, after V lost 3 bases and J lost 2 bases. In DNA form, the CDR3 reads TGTGCCAGCTCACCGGACAGGGGTAAGGGCAATCAGCCCCAGCATTTT. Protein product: CASSPDRGKGNQPQHF.

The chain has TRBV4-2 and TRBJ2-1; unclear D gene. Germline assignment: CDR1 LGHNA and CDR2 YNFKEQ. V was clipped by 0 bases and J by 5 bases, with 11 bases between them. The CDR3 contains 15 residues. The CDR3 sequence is CASSQESRANNEQFF. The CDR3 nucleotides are TGTGCCAGCAGCCAAGAGTCTAGGGCGAACAATGAGCAGTTCTTC.

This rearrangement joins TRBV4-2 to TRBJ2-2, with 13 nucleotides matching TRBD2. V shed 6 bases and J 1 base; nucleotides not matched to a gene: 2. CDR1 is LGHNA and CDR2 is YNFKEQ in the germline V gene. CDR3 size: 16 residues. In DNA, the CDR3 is TGTGCCAGCAGGGGACTAGCGGGGTTGAACACCGGGGAGCTGTTTTTT. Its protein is CASRGLAGLNTGELFF.

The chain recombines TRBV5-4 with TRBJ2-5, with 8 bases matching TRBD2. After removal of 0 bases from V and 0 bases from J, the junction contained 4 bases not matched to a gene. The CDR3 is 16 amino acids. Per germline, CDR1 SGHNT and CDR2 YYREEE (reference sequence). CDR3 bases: TGTGCCAGCAGCTTGGCTGTAGCGGGGTACCAAGAGACCCAGTACTTC. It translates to CASSLAVAGYQETQYF.

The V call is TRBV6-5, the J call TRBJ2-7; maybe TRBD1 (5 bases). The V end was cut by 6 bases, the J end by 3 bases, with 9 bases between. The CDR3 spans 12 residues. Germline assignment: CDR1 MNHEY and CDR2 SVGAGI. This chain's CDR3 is CASRQASYEQYF. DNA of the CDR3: TGTGCCAGCAGACAGGCAAGCTACGAGCAGTACTTC.

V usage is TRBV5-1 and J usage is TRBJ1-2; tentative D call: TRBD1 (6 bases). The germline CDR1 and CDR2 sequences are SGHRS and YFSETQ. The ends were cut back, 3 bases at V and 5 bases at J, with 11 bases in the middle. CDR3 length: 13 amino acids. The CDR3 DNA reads TGCGCCAGCAGCTCGGACAGTTATTATGGCTACACCTTC. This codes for CASSSDSYYGYTF.

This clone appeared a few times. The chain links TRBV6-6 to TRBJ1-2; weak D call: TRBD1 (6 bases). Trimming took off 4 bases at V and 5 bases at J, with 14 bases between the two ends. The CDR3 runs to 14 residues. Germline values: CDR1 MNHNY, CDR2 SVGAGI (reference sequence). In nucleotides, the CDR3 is TGTGCCAGCAGTTCCCCGGGACACATTTATGGCTACACCTTC. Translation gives CASSSPGHIYGYTF.

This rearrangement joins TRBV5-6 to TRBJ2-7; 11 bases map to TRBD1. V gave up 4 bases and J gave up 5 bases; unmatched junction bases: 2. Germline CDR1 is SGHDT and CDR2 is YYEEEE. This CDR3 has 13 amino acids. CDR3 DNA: TGTGCCAGCAGCCGGACAGGGGGCAACGAGCAGTACTTC. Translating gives CASSRTGGNEQYF.

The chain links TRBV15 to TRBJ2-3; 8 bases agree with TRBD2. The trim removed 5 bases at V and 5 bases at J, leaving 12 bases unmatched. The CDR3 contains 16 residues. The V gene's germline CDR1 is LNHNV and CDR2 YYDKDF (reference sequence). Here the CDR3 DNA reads TGTGCCACCAGCGGGGCCCCGGGACTAGGGCAAGATACGCAGTATTTT. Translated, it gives CATSGAPGLGQDTQYF.

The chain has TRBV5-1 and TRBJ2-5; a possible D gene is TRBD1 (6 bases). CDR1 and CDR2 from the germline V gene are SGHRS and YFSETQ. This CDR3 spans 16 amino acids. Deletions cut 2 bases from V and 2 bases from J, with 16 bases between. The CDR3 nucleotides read TGCGCCAGCAGCTTTTCTGACAGGACAAAACAAGAGACCCAGTACTTC. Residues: CASSFSDRTKQETQYF.

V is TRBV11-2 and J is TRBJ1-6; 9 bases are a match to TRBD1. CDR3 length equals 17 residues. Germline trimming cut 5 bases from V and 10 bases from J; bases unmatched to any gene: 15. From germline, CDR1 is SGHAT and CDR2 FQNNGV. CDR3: CASSDRGSGARRSPLHF. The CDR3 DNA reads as TGTGCCAGCAGCGACAGGGGGTCGGGGGCGCGGAGATCACCCCTCCACTTT.

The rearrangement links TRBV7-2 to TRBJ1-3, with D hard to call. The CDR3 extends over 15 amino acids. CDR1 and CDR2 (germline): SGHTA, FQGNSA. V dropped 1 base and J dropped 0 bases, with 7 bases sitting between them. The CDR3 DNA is TGTGCCAGCAGCTTAGTTTTCGGCTCTGGAAACACCATATATTTT. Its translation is CASSLVFGSGNTIYF.

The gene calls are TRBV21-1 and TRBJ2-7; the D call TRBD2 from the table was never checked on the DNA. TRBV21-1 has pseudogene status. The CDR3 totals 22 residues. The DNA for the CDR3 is TGTGCCAGCAGCATACCCGGGCCACCGCCAACGTATAGCGGGAAGAGCTCCTACGAGCAGTACTTC. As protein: CASSIPGPPPTYSGKSSYEQYF.

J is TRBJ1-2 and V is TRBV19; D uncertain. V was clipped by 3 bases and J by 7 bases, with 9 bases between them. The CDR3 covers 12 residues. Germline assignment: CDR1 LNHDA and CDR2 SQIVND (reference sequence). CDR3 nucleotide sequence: TGTGCCAGTAGTATCTCCCCGACTGGCTACACCTTC. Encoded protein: CASSISPTGYTF.

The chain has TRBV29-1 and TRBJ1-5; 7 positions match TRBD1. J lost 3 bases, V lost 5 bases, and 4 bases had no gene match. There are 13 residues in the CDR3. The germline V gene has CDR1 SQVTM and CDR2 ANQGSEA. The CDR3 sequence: CSVSTGANQPQHF. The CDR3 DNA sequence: TGCAGCGTTTCTACAGGGGCCAATCAGCCCCAGCATTTT. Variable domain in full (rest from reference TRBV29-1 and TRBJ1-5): SAVISQKPSRDICQRGTSLTIQCQVDSQVTMMFWYRQQPGQSLTLIATANQGSEATYESGFVIDKFPISRPNLTFSTLTVSNMSPEDSSIYLCSVSTGANQPQHFGDGTRLSIL.